The 23 T cell receptor beta chains in this list originate from one sample, sequenced in a study of T cell responses to AZD1222 COVID-19 vaccine. Sequencing was performed with immunoSEQ multiplex PCR; in TCRdb, only in-frame clones are kept and a portion is missing. There are roughly 160,000 clones in the sample; 85% to 90% occur only once, and approximately 4.5% lies in the top ten. The sample consisted of peripheral blood, taken 28 days after the second AZD1222 dose. These TCRs come from an adult who received the AZD1222 COVID-19 vaccine.

This chain's CDR3 is CASSSTLGGETQYF. As DNA, the CDR3 is TGTGCCAGCAGCTCGACTCTGGGGGGGGAGACCCAGTACTTC. This chain joins TRBV5-6 and TRBJ2-5; 7 bases map to TRBD2. Germline CDR1 reads SGHDT; CDR2 reads YYEEEE. V shed 3 bases, J shed 5 bases, and the junction held 7 bases outside the gene matches. The CDR3 runs 14 residues. The full variable domain, completed using reference TRBV5-6 and TRBJ2-5, is DAGVTQSPTHLIKTRGQQVTLRCSPKSGHDTVSWYQQALGQGPQFIFQYYEEEERQRGNFPDRFSGHQFPNYSSELNVNALLLGDSALYLCASSSTLGGETQYFGPGTRLLVL.

V and J are TRBV29-1 and TRBJ2-1; maybe TRBD2 (6 bases). CDR1 and CDR2 (germline): SQVTM, ANQGSEA. The germline V and J ends were trimmed by 4 bases and 7 bases, with 8 bases remaining between them. This CDR3 is 11 amino acids long. CDR3 sequence (DNA): TGCAGCGTTGGCGGGGTGAATGAGCAGTTCTTC. Residues: CSVGGVNEQFF.

V is TRBV3-1 (or the pseudogene TRBV3-2) and J is TRBJ1-1, with D possibly being TRBD1 (6 bases). The CDR3 contains 15 residues. From germline, CDR1 is LGHDT and CDR2 YNNKEL (reference sequence). V was clipped by 4 bases and J by 3 bases, with 15 bases between them. CDR3 nucleotides: TGTGCCAGCAGCCGCCGGTACGGACAGTACACTGAAGCTTTCTTT. Translation gives CASSRRYGQYTEAFF.

The chain couples TRBV14 to TRBJ2-2; D remains unclear. The germline gives CDR1 SGHDN, CDR2 FVKESK. Deletions cut 2 bases from V and 2 bases from J, with 3 bases between. This CDR3 is 13 amino acids long. This chain's CDR3 is CASSQTNTGELFF. The CDR3 DNA is TGTGCCAGCAGCCAAACTAACACCGGGGAGCTGTTTTTT.

For this clone: At one boundary the junction diverges from the germline segment, which might be a read error. CDR3: CASSNSGLSYGYTF. The CDR3 nucleotides read TGTGCCAGCAGTAACTCGGGACTGAGCTATGGCTACACCTTC. This chain joins TRBV6-5 and TRBJ1-2, with TRBD1 as a possible D gene (5 bases). The CDR3 covers 14 residues. Germline V gives CDR1 MNHEY, CDR2 SVGAGI.

The genes are TRBV19 and TRBJ2-2, with 7 positions matching TRBD1. CDR1 is LNHDA, CDR2 SQIVND, per germline (reference sequence). The V and J ends lost 8 bases and 4 bases, in that order; junction bases with no gene match: 4. The CDR3 is made up of 13 amino acids. The DNA of the CDR3 is TGTGCCAGTTCGGGGACAGCCACCGGGGAGCTGTTTTTT. Translated: CASSGTATGELFF.

The chain carries TRBV30 and TRBJ2-3; the match to TRBD2 covers 10 bases. Germline V CDR1 and CDR2: GTSNPN, SVGIG (reference sequence). CDR3 length: 17 residues. Germline trimming cut 0 bases from V and 6 bases from J; bases unmatched to any gene: 12. The CDR3 nucleotides are TGTGCCTGGAGTGTTTCGGCTAGCGGGGGCCCAAGGGATACGCAGTATTTT. It translates to CAWSVSASGGPRDTQYF.

This clone has a single count. The chain has TRBV12-3 or TRBV12-4 and TRBJ2-7; D remains ambiguous. There are 12 residues in the CDR3. Trimming took 7 bases from V and 3 from J, leaving 10 bases between them. The CDR3: CASTDTNYEQYF. The CDR3 DNA is TGTGCCAGCACTGACACTAACTACGAGCAGTACTTC.

Only one count was recorded for this clone. The same CDR3 also results from other DNA sequences found in this sample. V gene TRBV20-1 combines with J gene TRBJ2-5; D ambiguous. V gave up 5 bases and J gave up 5 bases, with 6 bases separating them. This CDR3 is 10 amino acids long. Germline V CDR1 and CDR2: DFQATT, SNEGSKA (reference sequence). The CDR3 reads CSALGETQYF. The CDR3 DNA is TGCAGTGCTCTAGGGGAGACCCAGTACTTC.

This clone has only one observation. V and J are TRBV6-5 and TRBJ1-2; the match to TRBD1 covers 9 bases. The CDR3 has 15 residues. CDR1 is MNHEY and CDR2 is SVGAGI in the germline V gene. Germline trimming cut 5 bases from V and 7 bases from J; bases unmatched to any gene: 11. CDR3: CASSTHFTGGGGYTF. As DNA, the CDR3 is TGTGCCAGCAGTACCCACTTTACAGGGGGCGGTGGCTACACCTTC.

J is TRBJ1-2 and V is TRBV4-2; D may be TRBD1 (5 bases). V lost 0 bases, J lost 8 bases, and 13 bases lay in between. The CDR3 totals 14 residues. Germline V gene data show CDR1 as LGHNA and CDR2 as YNFKEQ. The CDR3 spells CASSQEGQGRGYTF. The CDR3 coding sequence is TGTGCCAGCAGCCAAGAGGGGCAGGGAAGGGGCTACACCTTC.

This chain uses TRBV7-9 with TRBJ2-5; D gene uncertain. The germline V gene encodes CDR1 SEHNR and CDR2 FQNEAQ (reference sequence). V was trimmed by 5 bases and J by 3 bases, leaving 7 bases between them. The CDR3 is made up of 12 amino acids. In DNA, the CDR3 is TGTGCCAGCAGCCAAGAGGAAGAGACCCAGTACTTC. Its protein product is CASSQEEETQYF.

The gene calls are TRBV19 and TRBJ1-2, with TRBD1 matching over 7 bases. V shed 10 bases and J 4 bases; nucleotides not matched to a gene: 15. CDR1 and CDR2 (germline): LNHDA, SQIVND (reference sequence). This CDR3 is built from 15 residues. As DNA, the CDR3 is TGTGCCACTACAGGGGACATCTCGCGAGGCTATGGCTACACCTTC. Protein sequence: CATTGDISRGYGYTF.

This sequence joins TRBV5-4 and TRBJ2-6; D is undetermined. The germline V gene has CDR1 SGHNT and CDR2 YYREEE (reference sequence). V was shortened by 3 bases and J by 0 bases, with 7 bases between the two germline ends. The CDR3 contains 15 residues. CDR3 in DNA: TGTGCCAGCAGCTCCTCGAGCTCTGGGGCCAACGTCCTGACTTTC. Its translation is CASSSSSSGANVLTF.

The chain employs TRBV28 and TRBJ1-3; 10 nucleotides agree with TRBD1. Germline V gene sequence: CDR1 MDHEN, CDR2 SYDVKM. This CDR3 is built from 18 residues. The V segment lost 7 bases and the J segment 3 bases; nucleotides outside the gene matches: 15. Here the CDR3 reads CASTTPGQGCLSGNTIYF. CDR3 sequence (DNA): TGTGCCAGCACCACTCCGGGACAGGGGTGTCTGAGTGGAAACACCATATATTTT.

This rearrangement joins TRBV3-1 (or the pseudogene TRBV3-2) to TRBJ1-5; unclear D gene. The germline CDR1 and CDR2 sequences are LGHDT and YNNKEL (reference sequence). This CDR3 comprises 13 residues. V was trimmed by 4 bases and J by 8 bases, leaving 12 bases between them. CDR3 nucleotide sequence: TGTGCCAGCAGCCCACTTGGAGGAAAGCCCCAGCATTTT. It yields the protein CASSPLGGKPQHF.

The CDR3 protein is CASSRNRDSRYGYTF. The CDR3 DNA sequence: TGTGCCAGCAGCAGAAACCGGGACAGTAGGTATGGCTACACCTTC. V is TRBV27 and J is TRBJ1-2; 7 bases align to TRBD1. Trimming cost V 6 bases and J 5 bases; bases outside gene matches: 12. This CDR3 comprises 15 residues. Germline V lookup: CDR1 MNHEY, CDR2 SMNVEV (reference sequence).

This clone was detected once. The V call is TRBV7-2, the J call TRBJ1-2, with 10 bases fitting TRBD1. This CDR3 has 16 residues. V was clipped by 5 bases and J by 7 bases; unmatched bases: 13. Germline-derived CDR1 and CDR2 are SGHTA and FQGNSA. CDR3 sequence: CASSPVADRGLRGYTF. The CDR3 bases are TGTGCCAGCAGCCCCGTCGCTGACAGGGGGCTTCGTGGCTACACCTTC.

This chain links TRBV6-1 with TRBJ2-7, with D possibly being TRBD1 or TRBD2 (5 bases each). Germline CDR1 and CDR2: MNHNS and SASEGT. V lost 0 bases, J lost 3 bases, and 21 bases lay in between. The CDR3 runs 18 residues. CDR3 amino acids: CASSEAPPTGTKNYEQYF. CDR3 DNA: TGTGCCAGCAGTGAAGCGCCCCCAACCGGGACGAAAAACTACGAGCAGTACTTC.

The chain uses TRBV6-5 and TRBJ2-7; D may match TRBD1 or TRBD2 (5 bases each). CDR3 length equals 16 residues. Trimming left V 0 bases short and J 6 bases short, with 18 bases between. Looked up from germline, CDR1 is MNHEY and CDR2 is SVGAGI. The CDR3 reads CASSYSTVGGRTEQYF. CDR3 nucleotides: TGTGCCAGCAGTTACTCGACGGTTGGGGGTCGGACCGAGCAGTACTTC.

This rearrangement joins TRBV16 to TRBJ2-3; D is ambiguous. The germline V gene has CDR1 KGHSY and CDR2 FQNENV. The V end was cut by 1 base, the J end by 2 bases, with 4 bases between. CDR3 length equals 13 residues. CDR3 amino acids: CASSQFLTDTQYF. CDR3 in DNA: TGTGCCAGCAGCCAATTCCTCACAGATACGCAGTATTTT.

The rearrangement joins TRBV6-5 to TRBJ1-5, with D unclear. The V gene's germline CDR1 is MNHEY and CDR2 SVGAGI. V was clipped by 4 bases and J by 7 bases, with 11 bases between them. The CDR3 is 13 amino acids. The CDR3, as DNA: TGTGCCAGCAGTTTCAGGTATACACAGCCCCAGCATTTT. Residues: CASSFRYTQPQHF.

The chain has TRBV4-2 and TRBJ2-6; 9 bases are shared with TRBD2. In germline, CDR1 is LGHNA, CDR2 YNFKEQ. The CDR3 extends over 18 amino acids. Losses at the gene ends were 4 bases for V and 0 bases for J; bases not matched to a gene: 7. The CDR3 sequence: CASSLLAGAYSGANVLTF. The DNA for the CDR3 is TGTGCCAGCAGCCTCTTAGCGGGGGCCTACTCTGGGGCCAACGTCCTGACTTTC.